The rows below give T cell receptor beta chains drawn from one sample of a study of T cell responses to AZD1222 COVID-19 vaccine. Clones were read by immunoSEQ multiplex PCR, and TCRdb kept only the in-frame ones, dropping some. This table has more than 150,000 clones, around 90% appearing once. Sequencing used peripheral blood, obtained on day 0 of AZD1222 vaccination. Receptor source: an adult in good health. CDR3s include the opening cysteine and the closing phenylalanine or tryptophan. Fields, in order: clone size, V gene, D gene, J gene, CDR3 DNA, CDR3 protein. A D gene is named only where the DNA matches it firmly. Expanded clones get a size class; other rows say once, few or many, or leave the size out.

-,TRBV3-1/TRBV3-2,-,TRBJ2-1,TGTGCCAGCAGCCTCAAGGGGCATGAGCAGTTCTTC,CASSLKGHEQFF
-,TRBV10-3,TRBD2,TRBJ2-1,TGTGCCACCGTCCCGGGACTATACAATGAGCAGTTCTTC,CATVPGLYNEQFF
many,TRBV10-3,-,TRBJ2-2,TGTGCCATCAGTGAGTCGGCCAGAGGCACCGGGGAGCTGTTTTTT,CAISESARGTGELFF
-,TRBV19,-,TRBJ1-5,TGTGCCAGTAACCCTCGGCGGGCGAATCAGCCCCAGCATTTT,CASNPRRANQPQHF
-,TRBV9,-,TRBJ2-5,TGTGCCAGCAGCACCGACGGAAGGGGAGAGACCCAGTACTTC,CASSTDGRGETQYF
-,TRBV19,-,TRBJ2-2,TGTGCCAGTAGTCCCTCGGGTCCGCAGCTGGGATCCACCGGGGAGCTGTTTTTT,CASSPSGPQLGSTGELFF
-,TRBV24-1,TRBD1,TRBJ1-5,TGTGCCACCAGTGTCTGGGACAGGGCGAGCAATCAGCCCCAGCATTTT,CATSVWDRASNQPQHF
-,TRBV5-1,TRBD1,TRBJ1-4,TGCGCCAGCAGCTTGGGAGGGACAGGGATTAATGAAAAACTGTTTTTT,CASSLGGTGINEKLFF
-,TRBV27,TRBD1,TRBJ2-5,TGTGCCAGCAGTTTCCGGGACAGAACCCAAGAGACCCAGTACTTC,CASSFRDRTQETQYF
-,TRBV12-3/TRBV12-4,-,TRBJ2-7,TGTGCCAGCAGTCAAGACGTGCGCGAGCAGTACTTC,CASSQDVREQYF
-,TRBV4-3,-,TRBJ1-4,TGCGCCAGCAGCCAAGTACTCAGGGATGAAAAACTGTTTTTT,CASSQVLRDEKLFF
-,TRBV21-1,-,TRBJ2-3,TGTGCCAGCAGCAAAGGTCAGGGGTGCGCAGATACGCAGTATTTT,CASSKGQGCADTQYF
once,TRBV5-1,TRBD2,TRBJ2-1,TGCGCCAGCAGCTTGTTACTAGCGGGGGGACTTAACAATGAGCAGTTCTTC,CASSLLLAGGLNNEQFF
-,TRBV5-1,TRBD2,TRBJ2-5,TGCGCCAGCAGCTTGGGGCTAGCGGGGACCCAAGAGACCCAGTACTTC,CASSLGLAGTQETQYF
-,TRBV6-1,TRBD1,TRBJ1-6,TGTGCCAGCAGTGGAGCCGGGACAGATCATTCACCCCTCCACTTT,CASSGAGTDHSPLHF
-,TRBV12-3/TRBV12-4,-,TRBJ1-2,TGTGCCAGCAGTTTACAGAGCAACTATGGCTACACCTTC,CASSLQSNYGYTF
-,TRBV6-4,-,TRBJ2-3,TGTGCCAGCAGTCAAGGGCCAGATACGCAGTATTTT,CASSQGPDTQYF
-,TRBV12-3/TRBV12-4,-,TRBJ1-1,TGTGCCAGCAGTTTCTTCGGTCGGGCTTTCTTT,CASSFFGRAFF
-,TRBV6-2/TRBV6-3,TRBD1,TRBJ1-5,TGTGCCAGCAGTTACTCGGGGACAGGACAGCCCCAGCATTTT,CASSYSGTGQPQHF
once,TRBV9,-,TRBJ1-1,TGTGCCAGCAGCGTAGGCCCAGGGGTAGACACTGAAGCTTTCTTT,CASSVGPGVDTEAFF
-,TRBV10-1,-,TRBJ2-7,TGCGCCAGCAGTGAGTCGGCCTCCTACGAGCAGTACTTC,CASSESASYEQYF
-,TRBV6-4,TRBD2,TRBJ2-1,TGTGCCAGCAGTGCTCTGGCTAGCGGGAACAGATTGGAGCAGTTCTTC,CASSALASGNRLEQFF
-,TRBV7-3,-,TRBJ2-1,TGTGCCAGCAGCGCCAGCCGGAGTGAGCAGTTCTTC,CASSASRSEQFF
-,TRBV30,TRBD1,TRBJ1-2,TGTGCCTGGGACAGGGGGAACTATGGCTACACCTTC,CAWDRGNYGYTF